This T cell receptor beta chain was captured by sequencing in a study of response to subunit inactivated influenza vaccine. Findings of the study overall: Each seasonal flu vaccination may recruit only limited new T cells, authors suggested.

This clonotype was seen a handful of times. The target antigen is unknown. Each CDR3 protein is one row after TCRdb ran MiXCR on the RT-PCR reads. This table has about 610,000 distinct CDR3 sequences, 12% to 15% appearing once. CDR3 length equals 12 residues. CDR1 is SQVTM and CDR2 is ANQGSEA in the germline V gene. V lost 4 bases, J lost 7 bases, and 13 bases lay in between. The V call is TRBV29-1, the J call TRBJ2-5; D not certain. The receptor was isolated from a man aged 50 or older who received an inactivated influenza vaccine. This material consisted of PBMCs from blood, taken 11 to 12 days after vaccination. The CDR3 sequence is CSVAGAMGTQYF. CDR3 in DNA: TGCAGCGTTGCAGGTGCGATGGGGACCCAGTACTTC.